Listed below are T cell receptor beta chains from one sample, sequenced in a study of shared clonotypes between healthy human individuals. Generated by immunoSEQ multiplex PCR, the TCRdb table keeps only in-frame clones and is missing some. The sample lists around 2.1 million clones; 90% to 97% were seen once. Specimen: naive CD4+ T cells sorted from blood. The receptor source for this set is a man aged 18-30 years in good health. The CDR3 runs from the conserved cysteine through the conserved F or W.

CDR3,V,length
CASSRTGTGLIAGAGELFF,TRBV5-4,19
CASSLVGDSFNYGYTF,TRBV7-2,16
CASSQGQGARAGGPREQYF,TRBV4-1,19
CASSLGDGSTGELFF,TRBV11-3,15
CASSLSGRNYGYTF,TRBV27,14
CSVEAGRFTEAFF,TRBV29-1,13
CASSLGGNNNSPLHF,TRBV5-1,15
CASSHTSGAYEQYF,TRBV18,14
CATNRGPNSPLHF,TRBV2,13
CASSNAGTANYGYTF,TRBV19,15
CATSSRDRVNQPQHF,TRBV15,15
CASSVEGGDTQYF,TRBV9,13
CASSPGTGGYGYTF,TRBV2,14
CASSPGPAGGQPQHF,TRBV5-4,15
CASSSTVPDTQYF,TRBV27,13
CASSTPDSHEQYF,TRBV28,13
CASSLFSFGTLGNTIYF,TRBV7-7,17
CSVDGPGSGNTIYF,TRBV29-1,14
CASSIEFLQGHGYTF,TRBV19,15
CAWSPYGGGYTF,TRBV30,12
CASSPPPTLSTDTQYF,TRBV10-1,16
CASSPDVRGNYEQYF,TRBV5-1,15
CATITSRYEQYF,TRBV28,12
CASSPYTGPDTQYF,TRBV27,14
CASSFRGGPTRKETQYF,TRBV27,17